This T cell receptor beta chain was found in a study of naive and memory T cell subsets. Study-wide results and caveats: A clonotype means one alpha or beta sequence, not an alpha/beta pair. Expression changes during T cell differentiation may affect RNA-based TCR counts.

The CDR3 totals 14 residues. Trimming stripped 3 bases from V and 5 bases from J, with 14 bases between. In germline, CDR1 is SGHRS, CDR2 YFSETQ. The beta constant-region primer was an equimolar mix of two oligonucleotides covering TRBC1 and TRBC2. Each CDR3 protein gets one entry after TCRdb re-called the UMI-ligation and nested PCR reads with MiXCR. This table holds some 150,000 distinct CDR3 sequences, 15% to 20% found once. Cells stained for CD3, CD4, CD8, CD45RA and CD27 were sorted into four subsets. Worth noting for this clonotype: Antigen unknown.

The origin of this receptor is a human donor in good health. Specimen: naive CD4+ T cells from blood. The chain has TRBV5-1 and TRBJ2-5, with unresolved D. The CDR3 nucleotides read TGCGCCAGCAGCTCCGGACCGTCTGCCGAGACCCAGTACTTC. Translation gives CASSSGPSAETQYF.